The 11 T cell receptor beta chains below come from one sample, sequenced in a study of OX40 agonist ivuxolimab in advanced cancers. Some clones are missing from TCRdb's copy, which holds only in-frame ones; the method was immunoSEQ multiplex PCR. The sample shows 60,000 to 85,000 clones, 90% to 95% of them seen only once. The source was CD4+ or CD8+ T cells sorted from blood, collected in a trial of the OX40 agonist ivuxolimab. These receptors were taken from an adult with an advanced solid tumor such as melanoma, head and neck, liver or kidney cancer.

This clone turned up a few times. Here the CDR3 reads CASSEGVAGGDTQYF. Written as DNA, the CDR3 is TGTGCCAGCAGTGAAGGGGTAGCGGGGGGAGATACGCAGTATTTT. This chain uses TRBV6-4 with TRBJ2-3; 10 positions agree with TRBD2. Looked up from germline, CDR1 is MRHNA and CDR2 is SNTAGT. The V segment lost 3 bases and the J segment 5 bases; nucleotides outside the gene matches: 5. The CDR3 extends over 15 amino acids.

As DNA, the CDR3 is TGTGCCAGTAGTATTTTCCCAGGGTCGAACTATGGCTACACCTTC. As protein: CASSIFPGSNYGYTF. This sequence joins TRBV19 and TRBJ1-2, with D maybe TRBD1 (5 bases). This CDR3 has 15 amino acids. Germline V gene data show CDR1 as LNHDA and CDR2 as SQIVND (reference sequence). Trimming shortened V by 3 bases and J by 2 bases, and 13 bases separated the two germline ends.

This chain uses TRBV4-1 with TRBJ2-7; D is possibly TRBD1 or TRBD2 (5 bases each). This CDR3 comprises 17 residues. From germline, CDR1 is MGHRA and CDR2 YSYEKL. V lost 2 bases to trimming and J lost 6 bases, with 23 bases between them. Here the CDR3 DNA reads TGCGCCAGCAGCCAACGGGACCGCCCAGTCGACGCCAGCGAGCAGTACTTC. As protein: CASSQRDRPVDASEQYF.

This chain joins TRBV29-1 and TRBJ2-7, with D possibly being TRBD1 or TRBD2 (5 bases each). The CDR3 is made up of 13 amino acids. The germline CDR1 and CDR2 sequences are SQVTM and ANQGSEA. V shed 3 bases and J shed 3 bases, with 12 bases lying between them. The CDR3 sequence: CSVDGDGDYEQYF. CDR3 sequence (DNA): TGCAGCGTTGACGGGGACGGAGACTACGAGCAGTACTTC.

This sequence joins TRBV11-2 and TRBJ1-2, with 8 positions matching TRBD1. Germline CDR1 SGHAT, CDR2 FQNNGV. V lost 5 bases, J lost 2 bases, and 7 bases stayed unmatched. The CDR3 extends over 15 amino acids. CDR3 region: CASSLGQGRNYGYTF. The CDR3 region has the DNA TGTGCCAGCAGCCTAGGACAGGGACGGAACTATGGCTACACCTTC.

The CDR3, as DNA: TGTGCCAGCAGCCCCGGTACTAACGGCAATCAGCCCCAGCATTTT. Its protein product is CASSPGTNGNQPQHF. V usage is TRBV27 and J usage is TRBJ1-5; D is ambiguous. Trimming took off 6 bases at V and 2 bases at J, with 14 bases between the two ends. CDR1 and CDR2 (germline): MNHEY, SMNVEV (reference sequence). CDR3 length equals 15 residues.

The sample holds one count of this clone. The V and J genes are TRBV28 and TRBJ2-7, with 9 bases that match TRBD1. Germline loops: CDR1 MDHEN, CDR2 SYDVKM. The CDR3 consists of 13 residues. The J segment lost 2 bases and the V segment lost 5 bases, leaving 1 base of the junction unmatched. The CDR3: CASSGQGPYEQYF. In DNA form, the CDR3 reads TGTGCCAGCAGTGGACAGGGGCCCTACGAGCAGTACTTC.

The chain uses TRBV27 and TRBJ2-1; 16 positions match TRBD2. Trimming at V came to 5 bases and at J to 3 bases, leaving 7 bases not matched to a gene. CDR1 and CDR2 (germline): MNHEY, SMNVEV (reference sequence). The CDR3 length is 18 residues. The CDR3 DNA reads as TGTGCCAGCAGTATCCCGGGACTAGCGGGGGGGCACTACAATGAGCAGTTCTTC. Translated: CASSIPGLAGGHYNEQFF.

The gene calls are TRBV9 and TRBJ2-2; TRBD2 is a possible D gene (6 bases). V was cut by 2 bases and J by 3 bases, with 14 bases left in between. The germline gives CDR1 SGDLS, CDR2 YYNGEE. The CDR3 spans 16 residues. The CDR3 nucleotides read TGTGCCAGCAGCGTGGAGACTAGAGGGCACACCGGGGAGCTGTTTTTT. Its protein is CASSVETRGHTGELFF.

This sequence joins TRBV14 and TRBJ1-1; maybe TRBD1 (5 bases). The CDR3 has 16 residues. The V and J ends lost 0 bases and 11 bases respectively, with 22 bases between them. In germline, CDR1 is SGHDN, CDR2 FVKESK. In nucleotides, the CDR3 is TGTGCCAGCAGCCAAGATCGTGTCGTTGTACCCGGGGGGGCTTTCTTT. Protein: CASSQDRVVVPGGAFF.

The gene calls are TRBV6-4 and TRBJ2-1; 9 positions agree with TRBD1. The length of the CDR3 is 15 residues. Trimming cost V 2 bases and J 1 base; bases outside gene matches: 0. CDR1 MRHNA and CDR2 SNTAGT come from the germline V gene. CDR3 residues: CASSDGTGSYNEQFF. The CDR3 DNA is TGTGCCAGCAGTGACGGGACAGGGTCCTACAATGAGCAGTTCTTC.